The next 9 T cell receptor beta chains were all read from a single sample in a study of shared clonotypes between healthy human individuals. Naive-designated CD8 cells lacked CD45RO, were positively enriched for CCR7, and omitted terminally differentiated effector memory CD45RA+ cells. The method was immunoSEQ multiplex PCR; TCRdb's version includes in-frame clones alone and lacks a portion of them. Among some 740,000 clones listed, about 92% were seen once. The sample comprised naive CD8+ T cells sorted from blood. The receptors originated from a man aged 30 to 45 in good health.

J is TRBJ1-4 and V is TRBV11-2; possibly TRBD1 for D (6 bases). V shed 3 bases and J shed 8 bases, with 16 bases lying between them. The CDR3 runs 15 residues. CDR1 is SGHAT and CDR2 is FQNNGV in the germline V gene. In nucleotides, the CDR3 is TGTGCCAGCAGCTTCCCCGGGGACCAGGGGGAAAAACTGTTTTTT. The encoded protein is CASSFPGDQGEKLFF.

The chain uses TRBV15 and TRBJ1-2; 8 bases are a match to TRBD1. Per the germline V gene, CDR1 is LNHNV and CDR2 is YYDKDF (reference sequence). V shed 3 bases, J shed 3 bases, and the junction held 9 bases outside the gene matches. CDR3 length equals 16 residues. This chain's CDR3 is CATSSPAAGGDYGYTF. The CDR3 bases are TGTGCCACCAGCAGCCCGGCGGCAGGGGGCGACTATGGCTACACCTTC.

This chain connects TRBV7-9 to TRBJ2-1; 7 nucleotides match TRBD1. Germline loops: CDR1 SEHNR, CDR2 FQNEAQ (reference sequence). V gave up 0 bases and J gave up 4 bases; unmatched junction bases: 3. The CDR3 runs 15 residues. The CDR3 loop reads CASSLATGEYNEQFF. The CDR3 nucleotides read TGTGCCAGCAGCTTAGCAACAGGGGAGTACAATGAGCAGTTCTTC.

This chain links TRBV5-5 with TRBJ1-5, with a tentative D call TRBD1 (6 bases). The germline V gene encodes CDR1 SGHKS and CDR2 YYEKEE (reference sequence). The ends were cut back, 4 bases at V and 7 bases at J, with 18 bases in the middle. The CDR3 totals 15 residues. The CDR3 is CASSTDPGAGQPQHF. The CDR3 nucleotides read TGTGCCAGCAGCACCGACCCAGGGGCTGGGCAGCCCCAGCATTTT.

V gene TRBV2 combines with J gene TRBJ2-5; 8 bases are shared with TRBD1. The ends lost 6 bases at V and 2 bases at J; junction bases unmatched: 8. Germline CDR1 and CDR2: SNHLY and FYNNEI. The CDR3 sequence is 15 residues long. Here the CDR3 DNA reads TGTGCCAGCAGACCCTGGGACAGGAGGCAAGAGACCCAGTACTTC. The encoded protein is CASRPWDRRQETQYF.

The chain has TRBV27 and TRBJ2-7, with 8 bases lining up with TRBD1. The CDR3 is 16 residues long. V was pared by 0 bases and J by 3 bases, with 7 bases of the junction left unmatched. Germline loops: CDR1 MNHEY, CDR2 SMNVEV (reference sequence). For the CDR3, the DNA is TGTGCCAGCAGTTTATCGCAGGGGGCTGCTTACTACGAGCAGTACTTC. Translated: CASSLSQGAAYYEQYF.

This clone has only one observation. The chain has TRBV6-1 and TRBJ2-7, with D perhaps TRBD1 (6 bases). Trimming shortened V by 6 bases and J by 2 bases, and 14 bases separated the two germline ends. Germline CDR1 reads MNHNS; CDR2 reads SASEGT. This CDR3 has 14 residues. The CDR3 loop reads CASRDRPGPYEQYF. In DNA form, the CDR3 reads TGTGCCAGCAGGGACAGACCAGGGCCCTACGAGCAGTACTTC.

The chain employs TRBV28 and TRBJ2-3; D is unclear. The CDR3 is 14 residues long. Trimming took off 3 bases at V and 2 bases at J, with 9 bases between the two ends. The germline V gene has CDR1 MDHEN and CDR2 SYDVKM. CDR3: CASSFSANTDTQYF. The CDR3 bases are TGTGCCAGCAGTTTTAGTGCTAACACAGATACGCAGTATTTT.

The chain couples TRBV7-6 to TRBJ2-7; 8 bases line up with TRBD1. The CDR3 contains 17 residues. V trimming: 4 bases; J trimming: 3 bases; junction bases outside the gene matches: 14. CDR1 is SGHVS, CDR2 FNYEAQ, per germline. As DNA, the CDR3 is TGTGCCAGCAGCTCGTATCGGGACAGGCAGACCCACTACGAGCAGTACTTC. Protein: CASSSYRDRQTHYEQYF.